This TCR beta chain was identified during a study of CD8 T cells in ankylosing spondylitis. In making TCR beta libraries, quantitative 5'-RACE with molecular barcodes was used. TCRdb re-called the 5' RACE reads with MiXCR, one entry per CDR3 protein. The repertoire holds 45,000 to 60,000 distinct CDR3 sequences, with approximately 7% as singletons. This clonotype has a count of ten or more. Its cognate antigen is unknown. Notes on the study in general: Ankylosing spondylitis blood appeared to be characterized by a TCR beta motif of eight or nine highly homologous variants. Researchers reportedly found disease-linked clones significantly enriched in matched ankylosing spondylitis synovial fluid. Prior work had noted some motif variants in reactive arthritis blood and synovial fluid.

The TCR was taken from a female donor with ankylosing spondylitis or in good health (not recorded which). Source material: blood, either unsorted or a sorted T cell fraction (not recorded which).

This CDR3 is CASSVGSAGGGTDTQYF. The CDR3 DNA reads TGTGCCAGCAGTGTTGGCTCTGCGGGGGGCGGCACAGATACGCAGTATTTT. The V gene is TRBV2, the J gene TRBJ2-3; TRBD2 matches 8 bases. With 4 bases clipped from V and 1 base from J, the junction kept 10 bases outside the gene matches. CDR3 length: 17 residues. Germline V gene data show CDR1 as SNHLY and CDR2 as FYNNEI.